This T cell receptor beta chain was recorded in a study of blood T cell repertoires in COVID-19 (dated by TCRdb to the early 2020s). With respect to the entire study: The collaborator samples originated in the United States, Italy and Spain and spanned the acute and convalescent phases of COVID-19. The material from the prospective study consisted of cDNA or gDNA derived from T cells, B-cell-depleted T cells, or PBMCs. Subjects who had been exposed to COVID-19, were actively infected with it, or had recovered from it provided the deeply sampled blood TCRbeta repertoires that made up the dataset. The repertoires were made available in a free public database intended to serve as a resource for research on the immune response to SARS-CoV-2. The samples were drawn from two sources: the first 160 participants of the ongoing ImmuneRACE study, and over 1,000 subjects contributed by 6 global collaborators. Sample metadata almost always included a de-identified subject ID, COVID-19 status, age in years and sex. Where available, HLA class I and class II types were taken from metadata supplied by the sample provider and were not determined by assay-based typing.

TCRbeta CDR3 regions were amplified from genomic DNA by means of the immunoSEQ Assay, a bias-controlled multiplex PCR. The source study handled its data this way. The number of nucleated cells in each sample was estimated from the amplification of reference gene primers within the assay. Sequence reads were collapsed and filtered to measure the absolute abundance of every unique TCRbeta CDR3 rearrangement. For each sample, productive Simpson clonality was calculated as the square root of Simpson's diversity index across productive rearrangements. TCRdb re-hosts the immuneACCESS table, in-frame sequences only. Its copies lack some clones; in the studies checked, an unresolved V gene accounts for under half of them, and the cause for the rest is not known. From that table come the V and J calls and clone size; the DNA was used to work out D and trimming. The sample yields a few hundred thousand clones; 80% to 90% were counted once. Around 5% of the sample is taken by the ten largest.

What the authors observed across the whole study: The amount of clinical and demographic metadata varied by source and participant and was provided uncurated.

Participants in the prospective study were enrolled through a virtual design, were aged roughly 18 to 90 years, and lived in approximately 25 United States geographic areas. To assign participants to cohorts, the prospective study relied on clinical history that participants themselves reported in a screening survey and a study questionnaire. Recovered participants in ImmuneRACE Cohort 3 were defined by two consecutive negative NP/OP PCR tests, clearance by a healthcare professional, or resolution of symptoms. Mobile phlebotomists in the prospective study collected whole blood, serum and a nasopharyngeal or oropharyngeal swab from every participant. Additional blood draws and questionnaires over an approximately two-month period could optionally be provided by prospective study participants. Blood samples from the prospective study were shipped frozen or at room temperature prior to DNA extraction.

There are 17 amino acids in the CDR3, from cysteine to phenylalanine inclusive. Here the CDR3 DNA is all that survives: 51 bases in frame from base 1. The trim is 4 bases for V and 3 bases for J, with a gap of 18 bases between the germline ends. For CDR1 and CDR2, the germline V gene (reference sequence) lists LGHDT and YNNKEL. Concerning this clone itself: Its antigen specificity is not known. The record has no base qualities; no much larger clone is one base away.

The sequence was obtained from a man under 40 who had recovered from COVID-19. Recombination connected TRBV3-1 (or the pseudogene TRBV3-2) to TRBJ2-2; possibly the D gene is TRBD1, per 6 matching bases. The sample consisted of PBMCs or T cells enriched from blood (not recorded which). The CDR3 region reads CASSLKRTAADTGELFF. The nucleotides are TGTGCCAGCAGCCTTAAAAGGACAGCGGCCGACACCGGGGAGCTGTTTTTT.